Below, 11 T cell receptor beta chains from the same sample are listed, as sequenced in a study of vaccination and CD4 T cells after COVID-19. Their recognized antigens are unknown. Documented treatment: 10-day PBMC culture with coronavirus spike peptide pools or control peptides (ViraFEST assay). The Oncomine TCR Beta short-read assay sequenced DNA from cultured CD4+ T cells. A single record per CDR3 protein comes from TCRdb applying MiXCR to the PCR reads. The sample has about 24,000 distinct CDR3 sequences; about half are singletons. Sequencing was done on a sample of CD4+ T cells from blood, cultured in vitro. The receptor set was obtained from a human donor who had recovered from COVID-19.

CDR3 coding DNA: TGTGCCAGCAGCTTAGGCCAGACATATAATTCACCCCTCCACTTT. It is translated as CASSLGQTYNSPLHF. J is TRBJ1-6 and V is TRBV7-2; the D is unclear. The germline V and J ends were trimmed by 1 base and 4 bases, with 8 bases remaining between them. This CDR3 has 15 amino acids. The germline V gene has CDR1 SGHTA and CDR2 FQGNSA.

This clonotype occurred a few times. This rearrangement joins TRBV20-1 to TRBJ1-2; D may be TRBD1 (5 bases). CDR3 length equals 13 residues. V lost 5 bases, J lost 5 bases, and 15 bases lay in between. CDR1 is DFQATT and CDR2 is SNEGSKA in the germline V gene (reference sequence). The chain's CDR3 is CSAPMKQGYGYTF. CDR3 sequence (DNA): TGCAGTGCTCCAATGAAGCAGGGATATGGCTACACCTTC.

The rearrangement links TRBV19 to TRBJ1-5; D unclear. Germline V gives CDR1 LNHDA, CDR2 SQIVND (reference sequence). The CDR3 extends over 15 amino acids. V shed 3 bases and J shed 3 bases, with 12 bases lying between them. The CDR3 DNA reads TGTGCCAGTAGTATTCTCGGACCGAACAATCAGCCCCAGCATTTT. Protein: CASSILGPNNQPQHF.

The chain combines TRBV5-6 with TRBJ2-3, with D uncertain. V was shortened by 0 bases and J by 2 bases, with 7 bases between the two germline ends. There are 14 residues in the CDR3. The germline V gene has CDR1 SGHDT and CDR2 YYEEEE. CDR3 residues: CASSLVVTTDTQYF. DNA of the CDR3: TGTGCCAGCAGCTTGGTAGTTACCACAGATACGCAGTATTTT.

The CDR3: CSASRQGAYEQYF. The CDR3 coding sequence is TGCAGTGCTAGCCGACAGGGGGCCTACGAGCAGTACTTC. This rearrangement joins TRBV20-1 to TRBJ2-7; 9 bases map to TRBD1. Germline V gene data show CDR1 as DFQATT and CDR2 as SNEGSKA (reference sequence). The CDR3 runs to 13 residues. V lost 3 bases, J lost 2 bases, and 2 bases stayed unmatched.

The rearrangement uses TRBV28 and TRBJ1-4; perhaps TRBD1 as D (6 bases). There are 14 residues in the CDR3. The germline gives CDR1 MDHEN, CDR2 SYDVKM. Between the trimmed V and J ends, which lost 4 bases and 7 bases, there was a span of 13 bases. This CDR3 is CASSSPGDGEKLFF. DNA of the CDR3: TGTGCCAGCAGTTCCCCAGGGGATGGTGAAAAACTGTTTTTT.

This clonotype was counted a few times. At one of its ends the junction is not consistent with the germline gene, which may arise from a read error. This sequence joins TRBV23-1 and TRBJ2-7; no clear D gene. TRBV23-1 is noted as an ORF with a role that remains uncertain. The CDR3 covers 14 residues. This chain's CDR3 is CASTQSTPPYEQYF. CDR3 DNA sequence: TGCGCCAGCACTCAATCAACTCCCCCATACGAGCAGTACTTC.

The chain combines TRBV28 with TRBJ2-1; 9 nucleotides agree with TRBD2. There are 14 residues in the CDR3. The V gene's germline CDR1 is MDHEN and CDR2 SYDVKM. V lost 2 bases and J lost 8; bases outside the gene matches: 4. For the CDR3, the DNA is TGTGCCAGCAGTTTAGCGGGAGGGTCGGATGAGCAGTTCTTC. Its protein is CASSLAGGSDEQFF.

This clonotype was seen just once. The chain joins TRBV7-9 to TRBJ2-7; 7 nucleotides agree with TRBD2. Germline V lookup: CDR1 SEHNR, CDR2 FQNEAQ (reference sequence). This CDR3 has 13 residues. Trimming removed 1 base from V and 6 bases from J; junction bases left unmatched: 3. The CDR3 sequence: CASSLELAAEQYF. The CDR3 DNA reads as TGTGCCAGCAGCTTAGAGCTAGCGGCCGAGCAGTACTTC.

This chain joins TRBV6-5 and TRBJ2-7; 11 bases agree with TRBD1. The CDR3 runs to 16 residues. Germline CDR1 reads MNHEY; CDR2 reads SVGAGI. Trimming cost V 0 bases and J 0 bases; bases outside gene matches: 1. The CDR3 loop reads CASSYSGQGASYEQYF. The CDR3 DNA sequence: TGTGCCAGCAGTTACTCCGGACAGGGGGCCTCCTACGAGCAGTACTTC.

V usage is TRBV12-3 or TRBV12-4 and J usage is TRBJ2-3, with a tentative D call TRBD1 (6 bases). V lost 6 bases, J lost 0 bases, and 13 bases lay in between. This CDR3 has 15 amino acids. This CDR3 is CASRPGQSSTDTQYF. The CDR3 DNA is TGTGCCAGCAGGCCTGGACAGAGTAGCACAGATACGCAGTATTTT.